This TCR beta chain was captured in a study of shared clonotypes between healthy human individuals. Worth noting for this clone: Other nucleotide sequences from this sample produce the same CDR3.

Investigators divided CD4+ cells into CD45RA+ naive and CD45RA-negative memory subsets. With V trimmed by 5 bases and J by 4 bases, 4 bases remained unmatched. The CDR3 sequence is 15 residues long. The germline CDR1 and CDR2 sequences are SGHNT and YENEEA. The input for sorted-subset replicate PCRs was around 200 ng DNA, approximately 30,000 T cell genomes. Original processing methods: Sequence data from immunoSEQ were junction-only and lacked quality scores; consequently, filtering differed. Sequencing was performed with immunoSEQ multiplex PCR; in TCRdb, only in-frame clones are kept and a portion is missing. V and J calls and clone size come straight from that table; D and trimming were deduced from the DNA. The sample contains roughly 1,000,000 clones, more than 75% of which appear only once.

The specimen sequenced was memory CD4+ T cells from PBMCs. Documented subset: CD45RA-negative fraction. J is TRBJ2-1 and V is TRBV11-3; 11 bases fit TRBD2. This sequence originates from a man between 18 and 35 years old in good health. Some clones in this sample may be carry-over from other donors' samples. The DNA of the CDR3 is TGTGCCAGCAGCCGAGGGACTAGCGGATACAATGAGCAGTTCTTC. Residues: CASSRGTSGYNEQFF.